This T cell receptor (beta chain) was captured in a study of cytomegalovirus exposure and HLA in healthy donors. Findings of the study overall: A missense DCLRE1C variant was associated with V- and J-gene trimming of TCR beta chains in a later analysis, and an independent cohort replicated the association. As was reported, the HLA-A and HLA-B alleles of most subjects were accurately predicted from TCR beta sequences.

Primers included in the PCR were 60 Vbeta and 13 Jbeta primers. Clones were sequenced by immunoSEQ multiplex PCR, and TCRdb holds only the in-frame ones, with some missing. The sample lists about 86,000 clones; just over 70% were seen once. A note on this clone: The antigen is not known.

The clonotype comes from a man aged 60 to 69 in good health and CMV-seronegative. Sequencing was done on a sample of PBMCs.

CDR3 residues: CVRQGLTRINYGYTF. The CDR3 region has the DNA TGTGTACGACAGGGGCTAACAAGAATTAACTATGGCTACACCTTC. V and J are TRBV27 and TRBJ1-2; 8 positions agree with TRBD1. Germline lookup yields CDR1 MNHEY and CDR2 SMNVEV (reference sequence). The CDR3 loop spans 15 amino acids.